The 9 T cell receptor beta chains listed next were all sequenced from one sample in a study of blood T cells in healthy people across ages. With a J-beta primer mix and a sample-barcoded 5' primer, a second PCR ran roughly 6 to 11 cycles. TCRdb ran MiXCR on the 5' RACE reads and lists one entry per CDR3 protein. The data hold 1.5 million to 2 million distinct CDR3 sequences, with 25% to 30% observed a single time. Specimen: blood. The receptor set was obtained from a woman in her twenties or thirties in good health.

This clonotype was detected only a few times. Germline is not matched at one junction end, which may reflect a read error. V gene TRBV7-3 combines with J gene TRBJ1-2; no reliable D call. Germline CDR1 reads SGHTA; CDR2 reads FQGTGA. CDR3 length equals 13 residues. CDR3 amino acids: CAGSPSQEYGYTF. CDR3 DNA sequence: TGTGCCGGCAGTCCCAGCCAGGAATATGGCTACACCTTC.

V and J are TRBV18 and TRBJ2-3, with D possibly being TRBD1 (6 bases). The length of the CDR3 is 13 residues. The germline CDR1 and CDR2 sequences are KGHSH and LQKENI. V was trimmed by 8 bases and J by 3 bases, leaving 12 bases between them. The CDR3 region has the DNA TGTGCCAGCCACAGGGTAGGGACAGATACGCAGTATTTT. The encoded protein is CASHRVGTDTQYF.

The chain carries TRBV27 and TRBJ1-2, with D perhaps TRBD1 (5 bases). CDR1 and CDR2 from the germline V gene are MNHEY and SMNVEV (reference sequence). This CDR3 has 16 residues. Trimming left V 2 bases short and J 2 bases short, with 15 bases between. In DNA, the CDR3 is TGTGCCAGCAGTTTACGGCGAACAGGCTCCAACTATGGCTACACCTTC. Encoded protein: CASSLRRTGSNYGYTF.

The chain links TRBV2 to TRBJ2-1, with D possibly being TRBD1 or TRBD2 (5 bases each). V was shortened by 6 bases and J by 6 bases, with 18 bases between the two germline ends. The CDR3 extends over 15 amino acids. CDR1 is SNHLY and CDR2 is FYNNEI in the germline V gene. The CDR3 DNA reads as TGTGCCAGCAGCGGGACGCCCCTTGGGCCCAATGAGCAGTTCTTC. It yields the protein CASSGTPLGPNEQFF.

This clonotype showed up many times. The chain combines TRBV7-2 with TRBJ2-4; 7 nucleotides match TRBD2. The V gene end was trimmed by 2 bases and the J gene end by 6 bases; junction bases not matched to a gene: 10. CDR3 length: 16 residues. Germline values: CDR1 SGHTA, CDR2 FQGNSA. Here the CDR3 reads CASSLSGNVRGNIQYF. The CDR3 DNA reads TGTGCCAGCAGCTTAAGCGGGAATGTTCGCGGAAACATTCAGTACTTC.

V and J are TRBV5-1 and TRBJ2-5; 7 nucleotides agree with TRBD1. The J call is uncertain, as TRBJ2-7 better fits the DNA end. CDR3 length equals 14 residues. Germline assignment: CDR1 SGHRS and CDR2 YFSETQ. The CDR3 is CASSSGQRSDEQYF. Here the CDR3 DNA reads TGCGCCAGCAGCTCGGGACAGCGATCTGACGAGCAGTACTTC.

This chain links TRBV3-1 with TRBJ2-7, with 8 bases lining up with TRBD1. Germline CDR1 is LGHDT and CDR2 is YNNKEL (reference sequence). J lost 2 bases, V lost 4 bases, and 7 bases had no gene match. There are 15 residues in the CDR3. As DNA, the CDR3 is TGTGCCAGCAGCCTCCGGACAGGGTTCACCTACGAGCAGTACTTC. Protein product: CASSLRTGFTYEQYF.

The chain links TRBV12-3 or TRBV12-4 to TRBJ2-3; the D is unclear. The CDR3 consists of 12 residues. V shed 6 bases and J shed 4 bases, with 8 bases lying between them. The CDR3 loop is CASRFSSDTQYF. The CDR3 DNA reads TGTGCCAGCAGATTCAGCTCAGATACGCAGTATTTT.

The chain couples TRBV7-9 to TRBJ2-2; D could derive from TRBD1 or TRBD2 (6 bases each). This CDR3 has 15 amino acids. Looked up from germline, CDR1 is SEHNR and CDR2 is FQNEAQ (reference sequence). Trimming took 4 bases from V and 6 from J, leaving 15 bases between them. This chain's CDR3 is CASSYRDTGAGELFF. The CDR3 bases are TGTGCCAGCAGCTACCGGGACACGGGGGCCGGGGAGCTGTTTTTT.